A selection of T cell receptor beta chains follows, all from one sample in a study of control samples from healthy donors and cancer patients. Method: immunoSEQ multiplex PCR; TCRdb's copy keeps in-frame clones and lacks some. This table has some 120,000 clones, about 95% appearing once. Material for sequencing was blood. The receptors stem from a young man in good health. Both conserved end residues are trimmed from each CDR3. The order of the fields is J gene, V gene, CDR3 length, CDR3 protein.

j_call: TRBJ1-2
v_call: TRBV19
cdr3_length: 13
cdr3_aa: ATQRRDGLNYGYT

j_call: TRBJ2-7
v_call: TRBV11-2
cdr3_length: 14
cdr3_aa: ASSLDSFRGVYEQY

j_call: TRBJ2-1
v_call: TRBV6-4
cdr3_length: 12
cdr3_aa: ASSVSVSYNEQF

j_call: TRBJ2-4
v_call: TRBV5-1
cdr3_length: 14
cdr3_aa: ASSFTSGVAKNIQY

j_call: TRBJ1-2
v_call: TRBV12-3/TRBV12-4
cdr3_length: 9
cdr3_aa: ASSLWGLGS

j_call: TRBJ1-6
v_call: TRBV5-1
cdr3_length: 12
cdr3_aa: ARIFQGPDSPLH

j_call: TRBJ2-1
v_call: TRBV6-5
cdr3_length: 12
cdr3_aa: ASTLRDRGYEQF

j_call: TRBJ1-6
v_call: TRBV9
cdr3_length: 13
cdr3_aa: ASSVDAGENSPLH

j_call: TRBJ1-1
v_call: TRBV10-3
cdr3_length: 16
cdr3_aa: AISGPNRGHFMNTEAF

j_call: TRBJ1-6
v_call: TRBV27
cdr3_length: 11
cdr3_aa: ASSPGYNSPLH

j_call: TRBJ2-7
v_call: TRBV18
cdr3_length: 9
cdr3_aa: ASSGGGEQY

j_call: TRBJ2-5
v_call: TRBV12-3/TRBV12-4
cdr3_length: 11
cdr3_aa: ASSLYRGQTQY

j_call: TRBJ2-1
v_call: TRBV3-1/TRBV3-2
cdr3_length: 10
cdr3_aa: ASSQGYNEQF

j_call: TRBJ1-4
v_call: TRBV30
cdr3_length: 14
cdr3_aa: AWSVSDRGRNEKLF

j_call: TRBJ1-2
v_call: TRBV3-1/TRBV3-2
cdr3_length: 14
cdr3_aa: ASSQGMTVSYYGYT

j_call: TRBJ1-1
v_call: TRBV5-1
cdr3_length: 12
cdr3_aa: ASSLEGRGTEAF

j_call: TRBJ2-7
v_call: TRBV7-6
cdr3_length: 13
cdr3_aa: ASSLGVDRTYEQY

j_call: TRBJ2-3
v_call: TRBV27
cdr3_length: 13
cdr3_aa: ASSFERGALDTQY

j_call: TRBJ1-1
v_call: TRBV19
cdr3_length: 14
cdr3_aa: ASSIGGRRLNTEAF

j_call: TRBJ1-1
v_call: TRBV27
cdr3_length: 14
cdr3_aa: ASSSTTPGPFAMSL

j_call: TRBJ1-1
v_call: TRBV4-1
cdr3_length: 11
cdr3_aa: ASSHSGGTEAF

j_call: TRBJ1-2
v_call: TRBV6-2/TRBV6-3
cdr3_length: 11
cdr3_aa: ASSRYSNYGYT

j_call: TRBJ1-5
v_call: TRBV5-5
cdr3_length: 11
cdr3_aa: ASSSDSNQPQH

j_call: TRBJ1-4
v_call: TRBV11-1
cdr3_length: 14
cdr3_aa: ASSLASAGEGEKLF

j_call: TRBJ2-1
v_call: TRBV7-9
cdr3_length: 12
cdr3_aa: ASSLALNPTEQF

j_call: TRBJ2-3
v_call: TRBV28
cdr3_length: 14
cdr3_aa: ASSSAGTSLADTQY

j_call: TRBJ1-5
v_call: TRBV6-2/TRBV6-3
cdr3_length: 10
cdr3_aa: ASSYRNQPQH

j_call: TRBJ2-2
v_call: TRBV5-4
cdr3_length: 15
cdr3_aa: ASSPPTSGANTGELF

j_call: TRBJ2-5
v_call: TRBV10-3
cdr3_length: 10
cdr3_aa: AISAGKETQY

j_call: TRBJ2-7
v_call: TRBV29-1
cdr3_length: 11
cdr3_aa: SVAGATKYEQY

j_call: TRBJ1-5
v_call: TRBV4-1
cdr3_length: 14
cdr3_aa: ASSQGNRVSNQPQH

j_call: TRBJ1-4
v_call: TRBV10-3
cdr3_length: 13
cdr3_aa: AISQSGGYGEKLF

j_call: TRBJ1-2
v_call: TRBV9
cdr3_length: 12
cdr3_aa: ASSVVGSGYGYT

j_call: TRBJ1-1
v_call: TRBV4-1
cdr3_length: 12
cdr3_aa: ASSLRQGNTEAF

j_call: TRBJ1-3
v_call: TRBV30
cdr3_length: 12
cdr3_aa: AWSGDRGLHTIY

j_call: TRBJ2-6
v_call: TRBV28
cdr3_length: 14
cdr3_aa: ASSTPTGSGANVLT

j_call: TRBJ2-7
v_call: TRBV7-2
cdr3_length: 14
cdr3_aa: ASSLSPTSGGYEQY

j_call: TRBJ1-1
v_call: TRBV18
cdr3_length: 11
cdr3_aa: ASSPRADTEAF

j_call: TRBJ1-2
v_call: TRBV7-9
cdr3_length: 12
cdr3_aa: ASSPPTGYYGYT

j_call: TRBJ1-2
v_call: TRBV30
cdr3_length: 13
cdr3_aa: AWSGAGTGRPGYT

j_call: TRBJ1-2
v_call: TRBV5-6
cdr3_length: 13
cdr3_aa: ASSRVGRSSGGYT

j_call: TRBJ1-1
v_call: TRBV4-1
cdr3_length: 13
cdr3_aa: ASSQDARSNTEAF

j_call: TRBJ2-1
v_call: TRBV6-1
cdr3_length: 13
cdr3_aa: ASSEMSWSYNGQF

j_call: TRBJ1-3
v_call: TRBV5-1
cdr3_length: 13
cdr3_aa: ASSLGGESGNTIY

j_call: TRBJ2-3
v_call: TRBV7-2
cdr3_length: 14
cdr3_aa: ASSSQAGGSTDTQY

j_call: TRBJ2-1
v_call: TRBV11-1
cdr3_length: 13
cdr3_aa: ASSPGQGVGMGQF

j_call: TRBJ1-5
v_call: TRBV2
cdr3_length: 11
cdr3_aa: ASTAGGVQPQH

j_call: TRBJ1-4
v_call: TRBV9
cdr3_length: 14
cdr3_aa: ASSGEKGTVNEKLF

j_call: TRBJ1-2
v_call: TRBV7-2
cdr3_length: 13
cdr3_aa: ASSPRGGTNYGYT